The 9 T cell receptor beta chains in this list originate from one sample, sequenced in a study of graft-versus-host responses after intestinal transplantation. CFSE-labeled responder cells (around 200,000) were plated with around 200,000 irradiated, violet-dye-labeled stimulator cells. Clones were sequenced by immunoSEQ multiplex PCR, and TCRdb holds only the in-frame ones, with some missing. The sample lists over 15,000 clones, 38% occurring once. Material: alloreactive CD8+ T cells from a mixed lymphocyte reaction culture, obtained before intestinal transplant. Subset of the sample: CFSE-low proliferating T cells sorted from approximately 6-day pre-transplant mixed lymphocyte reaction (GvH or HvG direction). The receptors derive from a human patient who received an intestinal transplant.

This clone was seen just once. V and J are TRBV7-2 and TRBJ2-5, with TRBD2 matching 7 bases. The length of the CDR3 is 15 residues. Germline-derived CDR1 and CDR2 are SGHTA and FQGNSA. J gave up 5 bases and V 1 base, and 7 bases lay outside the gene matches. The CDR3 DNA reads TGTGCCAGCAGCTTAGATGGCGGGAGTCGGGAGACCCAGTACTTC. It translates to CASSLDGGSRETQYF.

This chain links TRBV30 with TRBJ2-1, with D tentatively TRBD1 (6 bases). The CDR3 is 14 amino acids. V was trimmed by 3 bases and J by 14 bases, leaving 23 bases between them. CDR1 is GTSNPN and CDR2 is SVGIG in the germline V gene (reference sequence). The CDR3 nucleotides are TGTGCCTGGAGCGGCAGGGGTAGAGTAGGGGAAAAGTTCTTC. Amino acids: CAWSGRGRVGEKFF.

The CDR3 loop is CASRDPGHLNTEAFF. DNA for the CDR3: TGTGCCAGCAGGGACCCGGGACATTTGAACACTGAAGCTTTCTTT. The chain joins TRBV27 to TRBJ1-1; D is perhaps TRBD1 (6 bases). The V gene's germline CDR1 is MNHEY and CDR2 SMNVEV (reference sequence). Trimming took off 6 bases at V and 0 bases at J, with 14 bases between the two ends. The CDR3 is made up of 15 amino acids.

This chain links TRBV10-3 with TRBJ2-5, with TRBD1 matching 9 bases. In germline, CDR1 is ENHRY, CDR2 SYGVKD. Trimming took 6 bases from V and 6 from J; bases not matched to a gene: 5. The length of the CDR3 is 13 residues. The CDR3 loop is CAIRGQGRKTQYF. The CDR3 coding sequence is TGTGCCATCAGGGGACAGGGACGAAAGACCCAGTACTTC.

The chain is built from TRBV29-1 and TRBJ2-1; a possible D gene is TRBD2 (5 bases). The CDR3 is 12 amino acids. Germline V CDR1 and CDR2: SQVTM, ANQGSEA. V dropped 5 bases and J dropped 5 bases, with 10 bases sitting between them. CDR3 sequence reads: CSVSWRNNEQFF. CDR3 coding DNA: TGCAGCGTTTCATGGAGGAACAATGAGCAGTTCTTC.

There are a few counts of this clone. The V gene is TRBV4-1, the J gene TRBJ1-2, with 8 bases lining up with TRBD1. This CDR3 has 16 amino acids. Unmatched junction bases numbered 11, after V lost 1 base and J lost 7 bases. The germline V gene has CDR1 MGHRA and CDR2 YSYEKL. CDR3 coding DNA: TGCGCCAGCAGCCAAGTTGGGACAGGACCGGTTATTGGCTACACCTTC. Protein sequence: CASSQVGTGPVIGYTF.

The rearrangement links TRBV28 to TRBJ2-5, with 8 nucleotides matching TRBD1. The CDR3 consists of 17 residues. Looked up from germline, CDR1 is MDHEN and CDR2 is SYDVKM. V shed 5 bases, J shed 5 bases, and the junction held 16 bases outside the gene matches. Here the CDR3 DNA reads TGTGCCAGCAGTCGCATCCCTGCCCGGACAGGGCGGGAGACCCAGTACTTC. Translation gives CASSRIPARTGRETQYF.

This chain connects TRBV6-5 to TRBJ2-1; D call uncertain. CDR3 size: 15 residues. In germline, CDR1 is MNHEY, CDR2 SVGAGI. Trimming took 2 bases from V and 0 from J, leaving 8 bases between them. CDR3 nucleotide sequence: TGTGCCAGCAGTTACGGGGTTAGCTCCTACAATGAGCAGTTCTTC. This translates into CASSYGVSSYNEQFF.

The chain recombines TRBV15 with TRBJ1-1; perhaps TRBD1 as D (6 bases). The CDR3 runs to 14 residues. Per germline, CDR1 LNHNV and CDR2 YYDKDF (reference sequence). V was cut by 2 bases and J by 6 bases, with 13 bases left in between. Here the CDR3 reads CATSRRTQGAEAFF. The DNA of the CDR3 is TGTGCCACCAGCAGACGTACACAGGGAGCTGAAGCTTTCTTT.